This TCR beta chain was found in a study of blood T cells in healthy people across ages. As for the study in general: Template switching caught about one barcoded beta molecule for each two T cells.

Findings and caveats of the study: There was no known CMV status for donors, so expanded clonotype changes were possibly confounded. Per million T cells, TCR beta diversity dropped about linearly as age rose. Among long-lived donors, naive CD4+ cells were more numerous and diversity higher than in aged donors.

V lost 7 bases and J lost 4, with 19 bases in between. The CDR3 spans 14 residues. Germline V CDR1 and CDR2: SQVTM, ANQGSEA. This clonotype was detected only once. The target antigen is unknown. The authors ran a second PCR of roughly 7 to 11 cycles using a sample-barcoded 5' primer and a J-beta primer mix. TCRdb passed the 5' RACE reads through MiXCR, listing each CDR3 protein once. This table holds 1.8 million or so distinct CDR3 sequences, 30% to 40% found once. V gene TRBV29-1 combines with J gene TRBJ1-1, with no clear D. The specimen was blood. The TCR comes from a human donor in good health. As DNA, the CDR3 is TGCAGCGCAAAAAGGGTACAGAGAAGCACTGAAGCTTTCTTT. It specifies CSAKRVQRSTEAFF.